This T cell receptor (beta chain) was found in a study of blood T cells in healthy people across ages. General study points: More naive CD4+ cells and higher diversity were found in long-lived than in aged donors.

The germline V and J ends were trimmed by 0 bases and 1 base, with 4 bases remaining between them. Per the germline V gene, CDR1 is LGHDT and CDR2 is YNNKEL (reference sequence). This CDR3 is built from 15 residues. Concerning this clonotype: What it binds is unknown.

Using a J-beta primer mix together with a sample-barcoded 5' primer, a second PCR was run for about 6 to 11 cycles. MiXCR, applied by TCRdb to the 5' RACE reads, yields one record per CDR3 protein. The repertoire holds about 1,500,000 distinct CDR3 sequences, with roughly 27% as singletons. The rearrangement joins TRBV3-1 to TRBJ2-6, with D unresolved. This receptor was taken from a woman in her thirties in good health. Sequencing was performed on blood. The CDR3 DNA reads as TGTGCCAGCAGCCAAGATAGGTCTGGGGCCAACGTCCTGACTTTC. It is translated as CASSQDRSGANVLTF.